This TCR beta chain was sequenced in a study of multiple sclerosis patients with progressive multifocal leukoencephalopathy. Study results and limitations: In most PML patients, TRB repertoires appeared less diverse by entropy.

Sequencing used immunoSEQ multiplex PCR; TCRdb keeps in-frame clones, though not all of them. The data show approximately 35,000 clones, roughly 87% seen once. As to this clone: The antigen remains unidentified.

Noted time point: time of PML onset. The V gene lost 0 bases and the J gene lost 0 bases, with 10 bases spanning the gap. Germline CDR1 and CDR2: SGHRS and YFSETQ. This CDR3 contains 16 residues. Material: PBMCs, obtained from a patient treated with natalizumab. The chain links TRBV5-1 to TRBJ1-3; possible D gene TRBD1, 5 bases. This receptor was taken from a human donor with progressive multifocal leukoencephalopathy. The CDR3 sequence is CASSLEQGLSGNTIYF. The CDR3 coding sequence is TGCGCCAGCAGCTTGGAGCAGGGCCTCTCTGGAAACACCATATATTTT.